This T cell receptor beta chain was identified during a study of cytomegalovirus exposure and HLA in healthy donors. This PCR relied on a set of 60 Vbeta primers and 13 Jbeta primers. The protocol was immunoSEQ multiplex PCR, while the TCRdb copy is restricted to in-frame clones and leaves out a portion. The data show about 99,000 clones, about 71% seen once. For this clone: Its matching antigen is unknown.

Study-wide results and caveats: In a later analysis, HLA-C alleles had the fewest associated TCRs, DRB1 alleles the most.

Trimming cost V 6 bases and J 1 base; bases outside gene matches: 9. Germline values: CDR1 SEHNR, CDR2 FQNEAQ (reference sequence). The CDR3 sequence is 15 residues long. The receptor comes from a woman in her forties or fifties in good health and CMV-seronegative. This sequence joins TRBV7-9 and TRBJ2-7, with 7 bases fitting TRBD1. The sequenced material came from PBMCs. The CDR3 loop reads CASRIGTDRSYEQYF. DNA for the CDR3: TGTGCCAGCAGGATAGGGACGGACAGGTCCTACGAGCAGTACTTC.